This T cell receptor beta chain was retrieved from a study of shared clonotypes between healthy human individuals. This clone was detected once. The antigen is not known. Study observations and caveats: Sequencing of the sorted subsets was shown by rarefaction to be incomplete despite large depth.

Trimming took 4 bases from V and 4 from J, leaving 19 bases between them. The CDR3 covers 16 residues. Germline CDR1 reads SQVTM; CDR2 reads ANQGSEA. At a deep level, the assay was run. In the authors' methods: Sequence data from immunoSEQ were junction-only and lacked quality scores; consequently, filtering differed. TCRdb's table, derived via immunoSEQ multiplex PCR, lists solely in-frame clones and lacks some. V, J and clone size derive from that table, while D and trimming were established from the DNA sequence. Counted here are hundreds of thousands of clones, 90% to 98% occurring once; the ten biggest clones make up around 0.25%. Naive CD8 cells lacked CD45RO and underwent positive selection for CCR7, leaving out terminally differentiated effector memory CD45RA+ cells.

The V gene is TRBV29-1, the J gene TRBJ1-4, with no clear D. This TCR derives from a man under 40 in good health. What was sequenced was naive CD8+ T cells sorted from blood. The CDR3 nucleotides are TGCAGCGTTGCCGGCGGGGAGTTCCCTAGTAATGAAAAACTGTTTTTT. As protein: CSVAGGEFPSNEKLFF.